The 17 T cell receptor beta chains below all came from one sample that was sequenced in a study of blood T cell repertoires in COVID-19. The table came from immunoSEQ multiplex PCR; TCRdb's copy has only in-frame clones and leaves some out. The sample records roughly 70,000 clones, more than 80% being singletons. Sequenced sample: peripheral blood. These receptors originate from a woman of 80 years or more with active or convalescent COVID-19.

V and J are TRBV28 and TRBJ1-2; D is unclear. The CDR3 loop spans 13 amino acids. The germline V and J ends were trimmed by 3 bases and 7 bases, with 12 bases remaining between them. In germline, CDR1 is MDHEN, CDR2 SYDVKM. DNA of the CDR3: TGTGCCAGCAGTTTCTCGGAGGATCTTGGCTACACCTTC. It yields the protein CASSFSEDLGYTF.

The rearrangement links TRBV5-1 to TRBJ2-7; no firm D call. The germline V gene encodes CDR1 SGHRS and CDR2 YFSETQ. This CDR3 spans 14 amino acids. V shed 0 bases and J shed 0 bases, with 7 bases lying between them. Written as DNA, the CDR3 is TGCGCCAGCAGCTTGGGTCAGAACTCCTACGAGCAGTACTTC. It specifies CASSLGQNSYEQYF.

V usage is TRBV18 and J usage is TRBJ2-1; 9 positions match TRBD2. The CDR3 totals 18 residues. Germline assignment: CDR1 KGHSH and CDR2 LQKENI. Germline trimming cut 0 bases from V and 5 bases from J; bases unmatched to any gene: 11. CDR3 sequence reads: CASSPPSAGGGSNNEQFF. In DNA, the CDR3 is TGTGCCAGCTCACCACCGTCGGCGGGAGGGGGTAGTAACAATGAGCAGTTCTTC.

This clone appeared a single time. V usage is TRBV30 and J usage is TRBJ1-1, with a possible D match to TRBD1 (6 bases). Trimming shortened V by 3 bases and J by 1 base, and 9 bases separated the two germline ends. CDR1 GTSNPN and CDR2 SVGIG come from the germline V gene (reference sequence). This CDR3 comprises 13 residues. The CDR3: CAWSSGANTEAFF. The CDR3, as DNA: TGTGCCTGGAGCTCAGGGGCGAACACTGAAGCTTTCTTT.

In this sample, this clone turned up once. This CDR3 is CASSLTSWASGTRNEQFF. CDR3 nucleotides: TGTGCCAGCAGCTTAACCTCGTGGGCTAGCGGGACGAGGAATGAGCAGTTCTTC. The V and J genes are TRBV7-3 and TRBJ2-1; 9 positions match TRBD2. The CDR3 covers 18 residues. Per the germline V gene, CDR1 is SGHTA and CDR2 is FQGTGA. Unmatched junction bases numbered 13, after V lost 0 bases and J lost 7 bases.

The chain links TRBV9 to TRBJ1-1, with D perhaps TRBD1 (5 bases). Trimming took off 6 bases at V and 0 bases at J, with 15 bases between the two ends. The CDR3 contains 15 residues. CDR1 SGDLS and CDR2 YYNGEE come from the germline V gene. CDR3 coding DNA: TGTGCCAGCAAGAAGGGCAAGGGGATGAACACTGAAGCTTTCTTT. Its translation: CASKKGKGMNTEAFF.

The rearrangement uses TRBV6-5 and TRBJ2-1, with 7 bases matching TRBD2. This CDR3 region has 15 residues. CDR1 and CDR2 (germline): MNHEY, SVGAGI. The J segment lost 4 bases and the V segment lost 6 bases, leaving 9 bases of the junction unmatched. The CDR3 sequence: CASRLTSAAYNEQFF. CDR3 coding DNA: TGTGCCAGCAGGTTAACTAGCGCCGCTTACAATGAGCAGTTCTTC.

The CDR3 coding sequence is TGCAGCGTGCCCCGGGACAGGGTCACCGGGGAGCTGTTTTTT. Translating it yields CSVPRDRVTGELFF. The rearrangement links TRBV29-1 to TRBJ2-2, with 9 bases matching TRBD1. J was trimmed by 4 bases and V by 6 bases; bases with no gene match: 6. The CDR3 spans 14 residues. Germline V gene lookup returns CDR1 SQVTM and CDR2 ANQGSEA.

The chain is built from TRBV6-5 and TRBJ1-1; D gene uncertain. Germline loops: CDR1 MNHEY, CDR2 SVGAGI. The CDR3 contains 13 residues. Trimming took 8 bases from V and 1 from J, leaving 11 bases between them. CDR3 sequence: CASEKRSNTEAFF. In DNA form, the CDR3 reads TGTGCCAGCGAGAAGCGATCGAACACTGAAGCTTTCTTT.

This clone was found once. The chain uses TRBV5-1 and TRBJ2-5; 11 nucleotides align to TRBD2. V trimming: 4 bases; J trimming: 3 bases; junction bases outside the gene matches: 8. Germline loops: CDR1 SGHRS, CDR2 YFSETQ. This CDR3 region has 16 residues. The CDR3, as DNA: TGCGCCAGCAGCCCTGGGGCTAGCGGGGGGAAAGAGACCCAGTACTTC. Amino acids: CASSPGASGGKETQYF.

The gene calls are TRBV6-5 and TRBJ2-7; tentatively, D is TRBD2 (6 bases). V lost 4 bases and J 12 bases, leaving 22 bases between the germline ends. The CDR3 loop spans 14 amino acids. The V gene's germline CDR1 is MNHEY and CDR2 SVGAGI. In DNA form, the CDR3 reads TGTGCCAGCAGTTCCACTCCGACCGGGAGTGCGTTGTACTTC. Protein: CASSSTPTGSALYF.

The rearrangement links TRBV18 to TRBJ2-3, with 9 bases matching TRBD2. The CDR3 is made up of 15 amino acids. V lost 3 bases, J lost 3 bases, and 4 bases stayed unmatched. From germline, CDR1 is KGHSH and CDR2 LQKENI. CDR3 nucleotide sequence: TGTGCCAGCTCACCTTCGCGGGGGGGAACAGATACGCAGTATTTT. Its translation: CASSPSRGGTDTQYF.

This chain links TRBV11-3 with TRBJ2-1, with 9 bases identical to TRBD2. V was clipped by 6 bases and J by 4 bases; unmatched bases: 7. CDR3 size: 15 residues. Germline CDR1 SGHNT, CDR2 YENEEA. CDR3 region: CASSLAGLPYNEQFF. The DNA for the CDR3 is TGTGCCAGCAGTCTAGCGGGGTTACCGTACAATGAGCAGTTCTTC.

The J gene is TRBJ1-3, the V gene TRBV7-9; D ambiguous. The CDR3 is made up of 15 amino acids. V gave up 0 bases and J gave up 0 bases, with 6 bases separating them. Germline CDR1 and CDR2: SEHNR and FQNEAQ (reference sequence). CDR3 coding DNA: TGTGCCAGCAGCTTAGCTAGAATCTCTGGAAACACCATATATTTT. This gives the protein CASSLARISGNTIYF. The full variable domain, its missing parts supplied by reference TRBV7-9 and TRBJ1-3, is DTGVSQNPRHKITKRGQNVTFRCDPISEHNRLYWYRQTLGQGPEFLTYFQNEAQLEKSRLLSDRFSAERPKGSFSTLEIQRTEQGDSAMYLCASSLARISGNTIYFGEGSWLTVV.

The V gene is TRBV21-1, the J gene TRBJ2-1; the table's D call TRBD2 went unverified against the DNA. TRBV21-1 is listed as a pseudogene. This CDR3 is 16 amino acids long. Written as DNA, the CDR3 is TGTGCCAGCAGCCCAAGTCGGAGATCCAGTTACAATGAGCAGTTCTTC. Its translation is CASSPSRRSSYNEQFF.

This clone was detected a few times. V is TRBV6-5 and J is TRBJ1-5, with 11 bases that match TRBD1. This CDR3 has 14 residues. The V gene end was trimmed by 5 bases and the J gene end by 7 bases; junction bases not matched to a gene: 4. Germline V lookup: CDR1 MNHEY, CDR2 SVGAGI. The CDR3 reads CASSPGQGEQPQHF. The CDR3 region has the DNA TGTGCCAGCAGTCCGGGACAGGGGGAACAGCCCCAGCATTTT.

The V and J genes are TRBV5-1 and TRBJ1-2; no reliable D call. The CDR3 runs 14 residues. Trimming cost V 0 bases and J 5 bases, with 11 bases left between them. CDR1 is SGHRS, CDR2 YFSETQ, per germline. The CDR3 DNA reads as TGCGCCAGCAGCTTGGAGGGCAGGACTTATGGCTACACCTTC. Translation gives CASSLEGRTYGYTF.